This T cell receptor (beta chain) was identified during a study of T cell responses to AZD1222 COVID-19 vaccine. The count of this clone is one. Its target is unknown. In germline, CDR1 is MGHRA, CDR2 YSYEKL. This CDR3 is built from 15 residues. Trimming shortened V by 4 bases and J by 2 bases, and 11 bases separated the two germline ends. Broader study findings: Across the whole spike, CD4 TCRs peaked at regions 160-218 and 743-854. Only six or seven AZD1222 recipients were seropositive at baseline. As reported, nearly half of all spike-specific TCRs target variant regions that are unmutated.

Assay used: immunoSEQ multiplex PCR; TCRdb lists only in-frame clones, some missing. The table records nearly 80,000 clones, 80% of them present only once. The clonotype originates from an adult in good health. The rearrangement links TRBV4-1 to TRBJ1-4, with D maybe TRBD1 (6 bases). Sequenced material: peripheral blood, taken on day 0 of AZD1222 vaccination. The CDR3 DNA is TGCGCCAGCAGCCTCGGGGGGCTTACTAATGAAAAACTGTTTTTT. Protein sequence: CASSLGGLTNEKLFF.